The entry below gives a single T cell receptor (beta chain) sequence along with its context. Its cognate antigen is unknown. The data were obtained in a study of T cell responses to AZD1222 COVID-19 vaccine. Study results and caveats: White British ancestry dominated among donors, who included more females, and clonal diversity was possibly underestimated. The study found Spike-specific TCR breadth and depth rose after two AZD1222 doses.

V gave up 4 bases and J gave up 4 bases, with 14 bases separating them. This CDR3 is built from 15 residues. Germline V gene lookup returns CDR1 SGHDN and CDR2 FVKESK. Here immunoSEQ multiplex PCR was the method, and the copy in TCRdb shows in-frame clones only, minus some. The sample shows roughly 140,000 clones, 94% of them seen only once. The clonotype comes from an adult in good health. V and J are TRBV14 and TRBJ2-1; D remains unclear. The source was peripheral blood, collected on day 0 of AZD1222 vaccination. Written as DNA, the CDR3 is TGTGCCAGCAGCCCACAGTTTACCCTATACAATGAGCAGTTCTTC. It yields the protein CASSPQFTLYNEQFF.